This record concerns one TCR beta chain sequence. This sample is drawn from a study of blood T cell repertoires in COVID-19. CDR3 length equals 11 residues. Per the germline V gene, CDR1 is DFQATT and CDR2 is SNEGSKA (reference sequence). The trim removed 3 bases at V and 8 bases at J, leaving 0 bases unmatched. Sequencing was performed with immunoSEQ multiplex PCR; in TCRdb, only in-frame clones are kept and a portion is missing. The sample yields about 83,000 clones, over 75% seen once. The sample consisted of peripheral blood. This chain links TRBV20-1 with TRBJ2-3; TRBD1 matches at 9 bases. The clonotype comes from a human donor in a cohort sampled during active COVID-19. The CDR3 nucleotides are TGCAGTGCTAGGACAGGGGGTACGCAGTATTTT. Protein sequence: CSARTGGTQYF.